This T cell receptor beta chain stems from a study of blood T cells in healthy people across ages. This CDR3 region has 14 residues. CDR1 SGHRS and CDR2 YFSETQ come from the germline V gene. For the second PCR, which ran for about 6 to 12 cycles, a sample-barcoded 5' primer and a J-beta primer mix were used. TCRdb passed the 5' RACE reads through MiXCR, listing each CDR3 protein once. The sample includes about 1.6 million distinct CDR3 sequences, 30% to 40% of them seen just once. For this clonotype: At one boundary the junction diverges from the germline segment, which might be a read error.

V and J are TRBV5-1 and TRBJ2-1; D is perhaps TRBD1 (6 bases). The clonotype comes from a woman in her thirties in good health. The sample comprised blood. CDR3 in amino acids: CTSSLGAQYNEQFF. CDR3 sequence (DNA): TGCACCAGCAGCTTGGGGGCGCAATACAATGAGCAGTTCTTC.